Listed here are 13 T cell receptor beta chains from one sample, sequenced in a study of identical twins (dated by TCRdb to about 2016). The library was made by 5' RACE. Sequenced on an Illumina HiSeq 2000. The raw public data were reprocessed by TCRdb itself: fastp quality trimming at Q25, MiXCR clonotype calling, in-frame beta chains only. All rows with the same CDR3 protein become a single entry with the most common DNA and genes. This sample holds hundreds of thousands of distinct CDR3 sequences; 18% were observed only once. Of the sample, over 10% is held by the ten largest clones. The sample was also reused in another study, on T cells expressing NK-cell markers.

Sample: PBMCs. The receptors shown here come from a woman between 18 and 29 years old in good health.

The chain recombines TRBV9 with TRBJ2-5, with D maybe TRBD2 (5 bases). This CDR3 has 15 amino acids. Trimming took 1 base from V and 2 from J, leaving 12 bases between them. CDR1 and CDR2 (germline): SGDLS, YYNGEE. Here the CDR3 reads CASSVTRAPQETQYF. DNA for the CDR3: TGTGCCAGCAGCGTAACGAGGGCCCCGCAAGAGACCCAGTACTTC.

This clonotype was found a few times. The rearrangement uses TRBV7-9 and TRBJ2-7; no clear D. CDR3 length: 14 residues. V was cut by 5 bases and J by 3 bases, with 14 bases left in between. Germline assignment: CDR1 SEHNR and CDR2 FQNEAQ (reference sequence). The CDR3 bases are TGTGCCAGCAGCCCTCAAATAGGGTACTACGAGCAGTACTTC. Its protein product is CASSPQIGYYEQYF.

Here the CDR3 reads CASSPRPGVYGYTF. Here the CDR3 DNA reads TGTGCCAGCAGCCCCCGACCGGGGGTGTATGGCTACACCTTC. This chain connects TRBV7-2 to TRBJ1-2; a weak D match, TRBD1 (5 bases). Trimming removed 5 bases at V and 5 bases at J, with 15 bases between. CDR3 length: 14 residues. CDR1 is SGHTA, CDR2 FQGNSA, per germline.

This clonotype was seen many times. The chain recombines TRBV12-3 or TRBV12-4 with TRBJ2-2, with a possible D match to TRBD1 (6 bases). This CDR3 has 15 residues. Trimming stripped 5 bases from V and 1 base from J, with 11 bases between. CDR3 DNA: TGTGCCAGCAGTCTAGGGGGACAGAACACCGGGGAGCTGTTTTTT. This translates into CASSLGGQNTGELFF.

This clonotype was seen more than once but under ten times. The rearrangement uses TRBV12-3 or TRBV12-4 and TRBJ2-2; D is ambiguous. V lost 3 bases and J 9 bases, leaving 23 bases between the germline ends. CDR3 length: 17 amino acids. The CDR3 loop reads CASSFSRRSTNTRELFF. In nucleotides, the CDR3 is TGTGCCAGCAGTTTCAGTAGGCGGAGTACGAACACGCGGGAGCTGTTTTTT.

This rearrangement joins TRBV6-1 to TRBJ1-2, with no clear D. The CDR3 runs to 14 residues. V lost 6 bases to trimming and J lost 7 bases, with 18 bases between them. CDR1 MNHNS and CDR2 SASEGT come from the germline V gene. The CDR3 loop is CASSRRINLGGYTF. CDR3 in DNA: TGTGCCAGCAGCCGCCGCATAAATTTAGGTGGCTACACCTTC.

This clonotype was observed many times. The germline gene is not matched at one end of the junction; a read error may be the cause. The chain joins TRBV5-1 to TRBJ2-1; TRBD2 agrees at 11 bases. Germline-derived CDR1 and CDR2 are SGHRS and YFSETQ. This CDR3 has 14 amino acids. CDR3 sequence (DNA): TGTGCCAGCAGTCCCGGGACTAGCGGCAATGAGCAGTTCTTC. This encodes CASSPGTSGNEQFF.

This clonotype has more than one count but fewer than ten. This chain joins TRBV3-1 and TRBJ1-1; no reliable D call. The V end was cut by 5 bases, the J end by 3 bases, with 16 bases between. Germline V gene sequence: CDR1 LGHDT, CDR2 YNNKEL (reference sequence). The CDR3 runs to 15 residues. CDR3 protein: CASSINIGLDTEAFF. CDR3 sequence (DNA): TGTGCCAGCAGCATCAACATTGGATTGGACACTGAAGCTTTCTTT.

This clonotype was counted between two and nine times. This chain uses TRBV12-3 or TRBV12-4 with TRBJ2-7, with unresolved D. The CDR3 is 15 residues long. Trimming stripped 6 bases from V and 6 bases from J, with 21 bases between. CDR3 sequence (DNA): TGTGCCAGCAGCAACCACCCGAGCCTGGCTGGCGAGCAGTACTTC. The encoded protein is CASSNHPSLAGEQYF.

This clonotype occurred a few times. The chain has TRBV12-3 or TRBV12-4 and TRBJ2-7, with D tentatively TRBD1 (6 bases). Trimming shortened V by 5 bases and J by 0 bases, and 11 bases separated the two germline ends. The CDR3 sequence is 14 residues long. The DNA for the CDR3 is TGTGCCAGCAGTATCCGGGACACCTCCTACGAGCAGTACTTC. This codes for CASSIRDTSYEQYF.

The chain is built from TRBV29-1 and TRBJ2-1; TRBD1 matches at 7 bases. Germline V gene sequence: CDR1 SQVTM, CDR2 ANQGSEA. The J segment lost 11 bases and the V segment lost 4 bases, leaving 8 bases of the junction unmatched. CDR3 length equals 12 residues. The CDR3 DNA reads as TGCAGCGTTGTGGTACAGGGGCGGAAGCAGTTCTTC. This translates into CSVVVQGRKQFF.

The chain links TRBV7-6 to TRBJ1-4; D is unclear. V was shortened by 5 bases and J by 0 bases, with 10 bases between the two germline ends. The CDR3 extends over 15 amino acids. Per germline, CDR1 SGHVS and CDR2 FNYEAQ. CDR3 bases: TGTGCCAGCAGCCTAACCTATGCAACTAATGAAAAACTGTTTTTT. Its protein is CASSLTYATNEKLFF.

This chain links TRBV20-1 with TRBJ1-2, with D maybe TRBD1 (6 bases). V was trimmed by 1 base and J by 6 bases, leaving 15 bases between them. This CDR3 comprises 14 residues. The germline V gene has CDR1 DFQATT and CDR2 SNEGSKA (reference sequence). The CDR3 is CSARALTGPHGYTF. The CDR3 DNA follows: TGCAGTGCTAGAGCCCTGACAGGACCACATGGCTACACCTTC.